The rows below give T cell receptor beta chains drawn from one sample of a study of cytomegalovirus exposure and HLA in healthy donors. Here immunoSEQ multiplex PCR was the method, and the copy in TCRdb shows in-frame clones only, minus some. The sample includes 50,000 to 70,000 clones. The source material was PBMCs. The source is a woman between 18 and 29 years old in good health and CMV-seronegative. Both conserved end residues are part of each CDR3. Each record gives: D gene, V gene, J gene, CDR3 DNA, CDR3 protein. D genes are given only for firm matches.

TRBD1	TRBV6-4	TRBJ1-1	TGTGCCAGCAGTGACTCGGACAGGGGAGACAAAGCTTTCTTT	CASSDSDRGDKAFF
TRBD2	TRBV30	TRBJ2-1	TGTGCCTGGAGCGAGAATAGCGGGAGGCTCTCCGACAATGAGCAGTTCTTC	CAWSENSGRLSDNEQFF
TRBD1	TRBV9	TRBJ1-2	TGTGCCAGCAGCCCATGGGACAGTGGCTACACCTTC	CASSPWDSGYTF
TRBD1	TRBV6-6	TRBJ1-6	TGTGCCAGCAGCCCCGAGGGACAGGATAATTCACCCCTCCACTTT	CASSPEGQDNSPLHF
-	TRBV2	TRBJ2-2	TGTGCCAGCAGTCAAACGCGCACCGGGGAGCTGTTTTTT	CASSQTRTGELFF
-	TRBV9	TRBJ1-4	TGTGCCAGCAGCGTGAGTGCAACTAATGAAAAACTGTTTTTT	CASSVSATNEKLFF
-	TRBV5-1	TRBJ1-2	TGCGCCAGCTCCTCGGGGGTCGATAACTATGGCTACACCTTC	CASSSGVDNYGYTF
TRBD1	TRBV6-5	TRBJ2-1	TGTGCCAGCAGTCAACAGGGGACCTCCTACAATGAGCAGTTCTTC	CASSQQGTSYNEQFF
TRBD1	TRBV11-3	TRBJ2-7	TGTGCCAGCAGCCCGCCGGGACAGGGCCACGAGCAGTACTTC	CASSPPGQGHEQYF
TRBD1	TRBV18	TRBJ1-1	TGTGCCAGCTCCCAGGGGACAGGGAGGACTGAAGCTTTCTTT	CASSQGTGRTEAFF
TRBD2	TRBV7-9	TRBJ2-3	TGTGCCAGCAGCTCCAAACTAGCGGGTAACACAGATACGCAGTATTTT	CASSSKLAGNTDTQYF
TRBD2	TRBV19	TRBJ2-2	TGTGCCAGTAGTCTCAGGACTAGCGGGGGGGCGGGCACCGGGGAGCTGTTTTTT	CASSLRTSGGAGTGELFF
-	TRBV6-6	TRBJ1-2	TGTGCCAGCAGTTACGTCACAAGGGGCTATGGCTACACCTTC	CASSYVTRGYGYTF
TRBD1	TRBV5-1	TRBJ2-3	TGCGCCAGCCACGACAGGGGACTTGCAGATACGCAGTATTTT	CASHDRGLADTQYF
-	TRBV5-1	TRBJ1-2	TGTGCCAGCAGCTTGGATGGGAGCTCCTATGGAGACAATGGCTACACCTTC	CASSLDGSSYGDNGYTF
-	TRBV2	TRBJ2-7	TGTGCCAGCAGTGAAAGGTCCGGAGGGGAGCAGTACTTC	CASSERSGGEQYF
-	TRBV7-9	TRBJ2-6	TGTGCCAGCAGCTTAAGGGCAAGGGGTGGGGCGGGGGCCAACGTCCTGACTTTC	CASSLRARGGAGANVLTF
-	TRBV27	TRBJ1-5	TGTGCCAGCAGTTTAGTGGGGGCTAGCAATCAGCCCCAGCATTTT	CASSLVGASNQPQHF
TRBD2	TRBV6-6	TRBJ2-7	TGTGCCAGCAGTCGAAGCCCCCCGGGGGGGCGCGAGCAGTACTTC	CASSRSPPGGREQYF
-	TRBV28	TRBJ1-2	TGTGCCAGCCGGGACTACTATGGCTACACCTTC	CASRDYYGYTF
-	TRBV6-1	TRBJ2-7	TGTGCCAGCTCCATGGGCTCAGGGGAAGTCTACGAGCAGTACTTC	CASSMGSGEVYEQYF
-	TRBV6-5	TRBJ1-1	TGTGCCAGCAGTTACTCGGGCAGTATGAACACTGAAGCTTTCTTT	CASSYSGSMNTEAFF
-	TRBV7-9	TRBJ2-7	TGTGCCAGCAGCTTTGACAGGGAGGAGGAGCAGTACTTC	CASSFDREEEQYF
-	TRBV18	TRBJ1-2	TGTGCCAGCTCACCAAGCGGAGATGGCTACACCTTC	CASSPSGDGYTF
-	TRBV2	TRBJ1-2	TGTGCCAGCAAGGCGGACGCGGGGAGCCACTATGGCTACACCTTC	CASKADAGSHYGYTF
TRBD1	TRBV6-1	TRBJ1-5	TGTGCCAGCAGTGCCGCCGGGACAGGCAGCAATCAGCCCCAGCATTTT	CASSAAGTGSNQPQHF
-	TRBV7-3	TRBJ2-1	TGTGCCAGCAGCTTAAAGGGGGGGTTTATCGATGAGCAGTTCTTC	CASSLKGGFIDEQFF
-	TRBV5-1	TRBJ1-1	TGCGCCAGCAGCTTGAGTTCAGGGGCGGGGGCTGAAGCTTTCTTT	CASSLSSGAGAEAFF
-	TRBV30	TRBJ1-6	TGTGCCTGGAGTGTAGGGCGGAGGAATTCACCCCTCCACTTT	CAWSVGRRNSPLHF
-	TRBV30	TRBJ1-2	TGTGCCTGGAGAGTTCCGGCAGGCAGGTCTCGTGGCTACACCTTC	CAWRVPAGRSRGYTF
TRBD1	TRBV4-1	TRBJ2-3	TGCGCCAGCAGCCAGACCTACCCGACAGGGCGGAGGACAGATACGCAGTATTTT	CASSQTYPTGRRTDTQYF
-	TRBV29-1	TRBJ1-1	TGCAGCGTATCGGGGATGAACACTGAAGCTTTCTTT	CSVSGMNTEAFF
TRBD1	TRBV15	TRBJ2-7	TGTGCCACCAGCCCCGACAGGGGTCGGAACTACGAGCAGTACTTC	CATSPDRGRNYEQYF
TRBD1	TRBV4-1	TRBJ1-2	TGCGCCAGCAGCCCGGACAGGGGGCGTGATGGCTACACCTTC	CASSPDRGRDGYTF
-	TRBV11-2	TRBJ2-7	TGTGCCAGCAGCTTGGGCTCGTACGAGCAGTACTTC	CASSLGSYEQYF
-	TRBV6-1	TRBJ1-5	TGTGCGGGGGGGACCCCGCTGATTCTTCCCCAGCATTTT	CAGGTPLILPQHF